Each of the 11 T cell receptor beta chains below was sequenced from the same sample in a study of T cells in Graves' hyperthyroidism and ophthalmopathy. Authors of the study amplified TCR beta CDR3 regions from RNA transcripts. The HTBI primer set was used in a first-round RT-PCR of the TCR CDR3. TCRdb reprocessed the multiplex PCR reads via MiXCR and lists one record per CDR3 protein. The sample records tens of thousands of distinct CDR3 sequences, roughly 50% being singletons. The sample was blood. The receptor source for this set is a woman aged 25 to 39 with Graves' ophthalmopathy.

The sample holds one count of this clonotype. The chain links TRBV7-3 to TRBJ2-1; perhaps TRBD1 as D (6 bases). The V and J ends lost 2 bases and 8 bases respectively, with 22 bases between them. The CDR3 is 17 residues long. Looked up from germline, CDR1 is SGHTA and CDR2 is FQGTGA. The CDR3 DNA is TGTGCCAGCAGCTTAGTGGCAGGGGCAGGCTATGGGGATGAGCAGTTCTTC. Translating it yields CASSLVAGAGYGDEQFF.

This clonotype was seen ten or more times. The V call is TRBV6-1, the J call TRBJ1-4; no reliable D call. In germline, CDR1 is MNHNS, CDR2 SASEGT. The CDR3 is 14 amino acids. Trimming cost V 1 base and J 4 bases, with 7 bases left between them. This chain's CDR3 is CASSEGGGNEKLFF. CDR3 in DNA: TGTGCCAGCAGTGAAGGGGGAGGTAATGAAAAACTGTTTTTT.

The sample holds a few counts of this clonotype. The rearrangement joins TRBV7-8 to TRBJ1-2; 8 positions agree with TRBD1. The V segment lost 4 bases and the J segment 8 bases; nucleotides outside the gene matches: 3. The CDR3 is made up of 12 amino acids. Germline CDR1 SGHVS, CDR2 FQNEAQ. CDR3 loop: CASSSGQGGYTF. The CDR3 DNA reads TGTGCCAGCAGCTCTGGACAGGGAGGCTACACCTTC.

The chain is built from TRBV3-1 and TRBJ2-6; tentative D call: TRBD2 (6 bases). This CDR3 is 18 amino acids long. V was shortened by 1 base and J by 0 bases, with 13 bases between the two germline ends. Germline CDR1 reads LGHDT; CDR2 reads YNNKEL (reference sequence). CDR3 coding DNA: TGTGCCAGCAGCCAAGGACTAGACTCATACTCTGGGGCCAACGTCCTGACTTTC. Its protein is CASSQGLDSYSGANVLTF.

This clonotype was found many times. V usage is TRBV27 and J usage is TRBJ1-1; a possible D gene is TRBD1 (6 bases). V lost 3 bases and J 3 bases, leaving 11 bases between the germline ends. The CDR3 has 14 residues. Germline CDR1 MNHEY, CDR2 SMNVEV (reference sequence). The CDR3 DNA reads TGTGCCAGCAGTTTCTTCCAGGGGCACACTGAAGCTTTCTTT. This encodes CASSFFQGHTEAFF.

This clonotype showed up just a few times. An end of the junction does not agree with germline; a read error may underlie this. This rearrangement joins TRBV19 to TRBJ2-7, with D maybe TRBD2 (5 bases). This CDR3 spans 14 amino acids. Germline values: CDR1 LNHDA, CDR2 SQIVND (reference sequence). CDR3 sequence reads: CAGSPAGFGYEQYF. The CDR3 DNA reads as TGTGCCGGTAGTCCGGCGGGCTTCGGCTATGAGCAGTACTTC. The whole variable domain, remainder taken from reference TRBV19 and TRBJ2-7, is DGGITQSPKYLFRKEGQNVTLSCEQNLNHDAMYWYRQDPGQGLRLIYYSQIVNDFQKGDIAEGYSVSREKKESFPLTVTSAQKNPTAFYLCAGSPAGFGYEQYFGPGTRLTVT.

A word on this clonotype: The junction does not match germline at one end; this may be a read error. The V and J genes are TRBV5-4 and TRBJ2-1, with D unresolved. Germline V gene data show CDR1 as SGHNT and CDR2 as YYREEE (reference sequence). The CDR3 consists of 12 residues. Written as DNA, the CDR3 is TGTGCCAGCAGCTTGGCTCTCCATGAGCAGCTCTTC. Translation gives CASSLALHEQLF. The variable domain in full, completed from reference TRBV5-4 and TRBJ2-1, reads ETGVTQSPTHLIKTRGQQVTLRCSSQSGHNTVSWYQQALGQGPQFIFQYYREEENGRGNFPPRFSGLQFPNYSSELNVNALELDDSALYLCASSLALHEQLFGPGTRLTVL.

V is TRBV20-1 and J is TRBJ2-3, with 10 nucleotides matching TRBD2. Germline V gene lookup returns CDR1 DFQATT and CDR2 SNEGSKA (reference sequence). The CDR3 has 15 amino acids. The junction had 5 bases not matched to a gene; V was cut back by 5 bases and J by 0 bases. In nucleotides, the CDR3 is TGCAGTGCTGATTCGACTAGCGGGAGCACAGATACGCAGTATTTT. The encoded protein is CSADSTSGSTDTQYF.

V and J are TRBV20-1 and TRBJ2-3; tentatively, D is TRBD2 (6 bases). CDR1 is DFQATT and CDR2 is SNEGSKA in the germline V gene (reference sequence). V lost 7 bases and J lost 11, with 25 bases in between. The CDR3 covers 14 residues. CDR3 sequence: CSGTGSGRHNEQYF. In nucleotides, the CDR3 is TGCAGTGGGACGGGAAGTGGGAGGCACAATGAGCAGTATTTT.

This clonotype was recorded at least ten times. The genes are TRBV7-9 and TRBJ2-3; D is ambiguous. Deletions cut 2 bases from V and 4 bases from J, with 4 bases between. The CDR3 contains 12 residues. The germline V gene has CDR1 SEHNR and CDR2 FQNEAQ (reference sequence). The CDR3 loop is CASSLSADTQYF. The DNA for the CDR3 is TGTGCCAGCAGCTTATCAGCAGATACGCAGTATTTT.

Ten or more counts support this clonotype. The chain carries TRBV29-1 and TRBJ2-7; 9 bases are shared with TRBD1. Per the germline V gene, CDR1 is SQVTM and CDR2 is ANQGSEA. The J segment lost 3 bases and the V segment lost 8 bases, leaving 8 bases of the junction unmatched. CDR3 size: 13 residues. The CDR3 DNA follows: TGCAGCATTTCCGGGACAGGGCTCTACGAGCAGTACTTC. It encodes CSISGTGLYEQYF.